These 8 T cell receptor beta chains originate from one sample sequenced in a study of beta chain features in type 1 diabetes. Since all of the isolated RNA was reverse transcribed, expressed TCRB transcripts were what got sequenced. The method was immunoSEQ multiplex PCR; TCRdb's version includes in-frame clones alone and lacks a portion of them. This sample has a few hundred thousand clones, with approximately 13% found just once. Study-wide results and caveats: Moderately but significantly shorter TCRB CDR3s were found in Type 1 diabetes patients in all four CD4+ subsets.

Their specific antigens are unknown. Sequenced input: naive CD4+ T cells from blood. Receptor source: a woman aged 18 to 35 with type 1 diabetes.

The V gene is TRBV28, the J gene TRBJ2-1; 8 nucleotides agree with TRBD2. Trimming at V came to 5 bases and at J to 6 bases, leaving 15 bases not matched to a gene. The CDR3 is 17 residues long. CDR1 is MDHEN, CDR2 SYDVKM, per germline. The CDR3 here is CASSLISSGLVPNEQFF. The DNA for the CDR3 is TGTGCCAGCAGTCTAATATCGTCGGGACTAGTCCCCAATGAGCAGTTCTTC.

This clone showed up just a few times. The chain has TRBV27 and TRBJ2-3; 12 bases agree with TRBD2. This CDR3 has 17 residues. The germline V gene has CDR1 MNHEY and CDR2 SMNVEV (reference sequence). The V and J ends lost 5 bases and 2 bases, in that order; junction bases with no gene match: 8. The CDR3 DNA sequence: TGTGCCAGCAGTCGCCGACTAGCGGGAGAGGCCACAGATACGCAGTATTTT. Its protein product is CASSRRLAGEATDTQYF.

The rearrangement links TRBV5-1 to TRBJ2-7, with 9 positions matching TRBD1. Germline trimming cut 4 bases from V and 3 bases from J; bases unmatched to any gene: 8. CDR3 length: 15 amino acids. CDR1 is SGHRS and CDR2 is YFSETQ in the germline V gene. This CDR3 reads CASSTRTGGGYEQYF. As DNA, the CDR3 is TGCGCCAGCAGCACGCGCACAGGGGGCGGCTACGAGCAGTACTTC.

V is TRBV2 and J is TRBJ2-7; D unclear. Germline values: CDR1 SNHLY, CDR2 FYNNEI. Between the trimmed V and J ends, which lost 7 bases and 0 bases, there was a span of 16 bases. This CDR3 spans 15 amino acids. Written as DNA, the CDR3 is TGTGCCAGCACCGGCCCCAGCGTGAGCTCCTACGAGCAGTACGTC. Amino acids: CASTGPSVSSYEQYV.

This clone occurred a few times. The chain recombines TRBV7-2 with TRBJ2-2, with 8 positions matching TRBD1. The CDR3 totals 13 residues. Germline CDR1 is SGHTA and CDR2 is FQGNSA. Unmatched junction bases numbered 1, after V lost 4 bases and J lost 6 bases. The CDR3: CASSSTGAGELFF. The CDR3 coding sequence is TGTGCCAGCAGCTCGACAGGGGCCGGGGAGCTGTTTTTT.

The chain joins TRBV7-7 to TRBJ2-7; a possible D gene is TRBD2 (5 bases). The CDR3 spans 15 residues. The ends were cut back, 1 base at V and 1 base at J, with 11 bases in the middle. Germline CDR1 is SSHAT and CDR2 is FNYEAQ (reference sequence). The CDR3 DNA is TGTGCCAGCAGCTTAGAGGGCAGGAGGTCCTACGAGCAGTACTTC. Its protein is CASSLEGRRSYEQYF.

This clone came up a few times. The chain joins TRBV30 to TRBJ2-5, with a possible D match to TRBD2 (6 bases). CDR1 and CDR2 from the germline V gene are GTSNPN and SVGIG (reference sequence). The CDR3 spans 15 residues. Trimming removed 3 bases from V and 7 bases from J, with 21 bases in between. CDR3 in DNA: TGTGCCTGGAGCCACGCCGGGTCGACTAGAGGGACCCAGTACTTC. This encodes CAWSHAGSTRGTQYF.

CDR3 DNA sequence: TGTGCCAGCAGTGTAGGTACTACCGGCACAGGGGATACGCAGTATTTT. It codes for CASSVGTTGTGDTQYF. The chain carries TRBV6-1 and TRBJ2-3; D possibly corresponds to TRBD1 (6 bases). Germline assignment: CDR1 MNHNS and CDR2 SASEGT. Trimming took 4 bases from V and 6 from J, leaving 20 bases between them. The CDR3 runs 16 residues.